This T cell receptor (beta chain) was sequenced for a study of graft-versus-host responses after intestinal transplantation. Looking at the study overall: Uniformly, recipients were administered anti-thymocyte globulin induction with subsequent tacrolimus and steroids for approximately three years. Regarding the study as a whole: Detected in recipient marrow were GvH clones, some of which were first observed in ileum or blood. After transplant, early declines in HvG clones were associated with peak levels of circulating GvH clones.

Profiled with immunoSEQ multiplex PCR; TCRdb holds only in-frame clones, not every one. The repertoire holds tens of thousands of clones, with roughly 90% as singletons. Notes on this clone: Its antigen is not known.

This sequence originates from a human donor who received an intestinal transplant. Sample: unstimulated CD8+ T cells sorted from spleen or lymph node cells, taken before intestinal transplant.

The CDR3, as DNA: TGTGCCAGTAGTCCAGGGACTAGCGGTACCTACGAGCAGTACTTC. This codes for CASSPGTSGTYEQYF. V gene TRBV19 combines with J gene TRBJ2-7; 11 bases align to TRBD2. Germline CDR1 is LNHDA and CDR2 is SQIVND (reference sequence). There are 15 residues in the CDR3. With 5 bases clipped from V and 2 bases from J, the junction kept 5 bases outside the gene matches. The full variable domain, its missing parts supplied by reference TRBV19 and TRBJ2-7, is DGGITQSPKYLFRKEGQNVTLSCEQNLNHDAMYWYRQDPGQGLRLIYYSQIVNDFQKGDIAEGYSVSREKKESFPLTVTSAQKNPTAFYLCASSPGTSGTYEQYFGPGTRLTVT.